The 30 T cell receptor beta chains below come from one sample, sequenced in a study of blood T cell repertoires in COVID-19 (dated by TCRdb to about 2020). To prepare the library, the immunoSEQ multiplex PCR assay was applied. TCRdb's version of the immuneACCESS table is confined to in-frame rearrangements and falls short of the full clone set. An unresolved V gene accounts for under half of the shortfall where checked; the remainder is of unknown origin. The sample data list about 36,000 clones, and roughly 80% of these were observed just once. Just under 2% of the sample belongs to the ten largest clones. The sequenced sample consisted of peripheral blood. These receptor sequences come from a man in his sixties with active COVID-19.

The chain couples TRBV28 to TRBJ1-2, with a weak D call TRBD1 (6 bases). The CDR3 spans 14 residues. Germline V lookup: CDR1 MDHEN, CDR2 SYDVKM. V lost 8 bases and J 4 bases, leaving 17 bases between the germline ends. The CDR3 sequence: CASLRSDRGYGYTF. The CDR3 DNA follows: TGTGCCAGCCTACGTTCGGACAGAGGCTATGGCTACACCTTC.

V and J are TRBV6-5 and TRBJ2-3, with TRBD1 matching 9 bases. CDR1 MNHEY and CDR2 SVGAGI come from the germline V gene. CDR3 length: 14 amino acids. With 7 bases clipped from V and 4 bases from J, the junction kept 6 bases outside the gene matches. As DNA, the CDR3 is TGTGCCAGCATGATGGACAGGGGACCAGATACGCAGTATTTT. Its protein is CASMMDRGPDTQYF.

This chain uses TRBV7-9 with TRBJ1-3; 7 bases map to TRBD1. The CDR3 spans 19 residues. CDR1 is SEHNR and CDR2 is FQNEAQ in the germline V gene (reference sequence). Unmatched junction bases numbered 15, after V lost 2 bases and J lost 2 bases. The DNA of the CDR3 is TGTGCCAGCAGCTTACAATTAGTCATGTTTGGACAGGCTGGAAACACCATATATTTT. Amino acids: CASSLQLVMFGQAGNTIYF.

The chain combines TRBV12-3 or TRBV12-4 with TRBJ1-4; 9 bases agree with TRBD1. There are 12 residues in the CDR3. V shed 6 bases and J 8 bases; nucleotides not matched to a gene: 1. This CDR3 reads CASRGQGEKLFF. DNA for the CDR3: TGTGCCAGCAGGGGACAGGGCGAAAAACTGTTTTTT.

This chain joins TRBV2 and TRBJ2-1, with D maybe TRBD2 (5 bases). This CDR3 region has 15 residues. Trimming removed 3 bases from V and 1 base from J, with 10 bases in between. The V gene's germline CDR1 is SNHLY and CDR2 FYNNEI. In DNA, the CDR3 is TGTGCCAGCAGTGATCCCCGACTATCCTACAATGAGCAGTTCTTC. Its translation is CASSDPRLSYNEQFF.

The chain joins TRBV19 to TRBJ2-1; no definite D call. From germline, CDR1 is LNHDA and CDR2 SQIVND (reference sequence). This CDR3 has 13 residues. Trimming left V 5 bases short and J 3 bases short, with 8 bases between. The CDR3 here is CASSQNYYNEQFF. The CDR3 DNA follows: TGTGCCAGTAGTCAGAACTACTACAATGAGCAGTTCTTC.

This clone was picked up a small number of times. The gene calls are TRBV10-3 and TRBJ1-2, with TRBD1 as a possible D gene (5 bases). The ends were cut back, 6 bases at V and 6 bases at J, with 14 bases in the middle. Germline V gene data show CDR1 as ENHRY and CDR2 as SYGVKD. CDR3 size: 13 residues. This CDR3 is CAIRGTEGNGYTF. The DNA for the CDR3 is TGTGCCATCAGGGGGACGGAGGGGAATGGCTACACCTTC.

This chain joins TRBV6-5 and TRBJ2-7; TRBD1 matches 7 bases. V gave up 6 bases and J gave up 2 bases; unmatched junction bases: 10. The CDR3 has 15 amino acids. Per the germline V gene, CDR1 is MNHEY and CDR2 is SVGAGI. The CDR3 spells CASRPPDRATYEQYF. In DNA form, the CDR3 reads TGTGCCAGCAGGCCCCCAGACAGGGCGACCTACGAGCAGTACTTC.

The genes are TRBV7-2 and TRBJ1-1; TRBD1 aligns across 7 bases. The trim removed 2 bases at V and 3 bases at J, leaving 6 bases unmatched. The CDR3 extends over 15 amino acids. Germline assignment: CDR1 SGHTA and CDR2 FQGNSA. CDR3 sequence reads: CASSLRATGDTEAFF. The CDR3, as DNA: TGTGCCAGCAGCTTAAGGGCTACAGGGGACACTGAAGCTTTCTTT.

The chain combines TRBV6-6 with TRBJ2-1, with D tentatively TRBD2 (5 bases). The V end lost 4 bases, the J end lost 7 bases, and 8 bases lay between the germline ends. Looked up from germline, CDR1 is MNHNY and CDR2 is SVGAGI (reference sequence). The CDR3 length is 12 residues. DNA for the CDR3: TGTGCCAGCAGTTCGCCGGGGAATGAGCAGTTCTTC. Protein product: CASSSPGNEQFF.

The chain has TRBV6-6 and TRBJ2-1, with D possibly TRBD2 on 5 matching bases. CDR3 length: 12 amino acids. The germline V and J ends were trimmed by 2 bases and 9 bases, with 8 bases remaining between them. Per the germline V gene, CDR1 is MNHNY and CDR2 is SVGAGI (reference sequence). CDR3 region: CASSYTEGEQFF. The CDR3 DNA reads TGTGCCAGCAGTTACACTGAGGGTGAGCAGTTCTTC.

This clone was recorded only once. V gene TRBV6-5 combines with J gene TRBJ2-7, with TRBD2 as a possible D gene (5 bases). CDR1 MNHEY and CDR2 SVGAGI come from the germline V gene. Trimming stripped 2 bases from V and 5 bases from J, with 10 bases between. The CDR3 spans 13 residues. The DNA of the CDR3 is TGTGCCAGCAGTTACGGCCCCGGGGACGAGCAGTACTTC. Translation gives CASSYGPGDEQYF.

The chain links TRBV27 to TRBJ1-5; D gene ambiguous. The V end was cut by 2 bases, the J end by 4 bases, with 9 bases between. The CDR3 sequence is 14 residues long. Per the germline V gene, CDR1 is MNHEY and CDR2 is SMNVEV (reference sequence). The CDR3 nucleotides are TGTGCCAGCAGTTTAGTCGGTCCAAATCAGCCCCAGCATTTT. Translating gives CASSLVGPNQPQHF.

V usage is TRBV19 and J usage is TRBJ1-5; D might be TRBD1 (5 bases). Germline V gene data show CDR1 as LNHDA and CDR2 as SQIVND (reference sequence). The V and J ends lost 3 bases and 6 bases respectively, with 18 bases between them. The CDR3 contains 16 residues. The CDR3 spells CASSIQTTGGIQPQHF. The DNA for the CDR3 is TGTGCCAGTAGTATTCAGACCACGGGGGGAATTCAGCCCCAGCATTTT.

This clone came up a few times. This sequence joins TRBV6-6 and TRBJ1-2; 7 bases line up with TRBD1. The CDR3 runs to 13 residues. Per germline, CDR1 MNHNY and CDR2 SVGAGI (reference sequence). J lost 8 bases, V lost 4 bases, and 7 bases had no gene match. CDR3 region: CASSSRQGRGYTF. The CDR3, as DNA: TGTGCCAGCAGTTCCCGACAGGGACGCGGCTACACCTTC.

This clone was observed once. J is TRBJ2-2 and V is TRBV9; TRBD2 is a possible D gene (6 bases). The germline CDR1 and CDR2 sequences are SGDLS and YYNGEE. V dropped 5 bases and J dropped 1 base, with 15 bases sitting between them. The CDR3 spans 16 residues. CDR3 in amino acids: CASSPRLVENTGELFF. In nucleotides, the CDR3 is TGTGCCAGCAGTCCTAGACTAGTGGAGAACACCGGGGAGCTGTTTTTT.

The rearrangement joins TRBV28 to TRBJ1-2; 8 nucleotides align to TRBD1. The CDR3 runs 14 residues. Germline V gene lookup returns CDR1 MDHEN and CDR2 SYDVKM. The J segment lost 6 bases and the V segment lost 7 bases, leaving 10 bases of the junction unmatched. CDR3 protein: CASIRTGTSHGYTF. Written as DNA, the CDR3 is TGTGCCAGCATTCGGACAGGGACCTCTCATGGCTACACCTTC.

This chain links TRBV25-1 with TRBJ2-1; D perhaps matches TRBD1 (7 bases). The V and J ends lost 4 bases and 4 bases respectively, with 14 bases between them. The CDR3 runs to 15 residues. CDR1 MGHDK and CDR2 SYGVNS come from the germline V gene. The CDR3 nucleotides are TGTGCCAGCAGTGTTCAGGGGGGCACTTACAATGAGCAGTTCTTC. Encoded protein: CASSVQGGTYNEQFF.

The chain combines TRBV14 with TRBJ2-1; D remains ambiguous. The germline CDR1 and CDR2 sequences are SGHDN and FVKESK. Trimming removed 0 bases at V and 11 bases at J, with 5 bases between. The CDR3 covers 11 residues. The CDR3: CASSQEFKQFF. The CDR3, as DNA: TGTGCCAGCAGCCAAGAATTTAAGCAGTTCTTC.

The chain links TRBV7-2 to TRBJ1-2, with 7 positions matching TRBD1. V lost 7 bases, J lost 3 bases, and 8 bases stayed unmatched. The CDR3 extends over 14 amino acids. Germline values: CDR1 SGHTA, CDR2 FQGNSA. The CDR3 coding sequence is TGTGCCAGCACCCTGAGGGGGCGCGACTATGGCTACACCTTC. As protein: CASTLRGRDYGYTF.

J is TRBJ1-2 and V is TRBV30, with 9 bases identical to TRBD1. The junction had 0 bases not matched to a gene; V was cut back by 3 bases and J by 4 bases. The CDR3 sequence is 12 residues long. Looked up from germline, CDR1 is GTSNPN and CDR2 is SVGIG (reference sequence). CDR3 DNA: TGTGCCTGGAGGGGACAGGGCTATGGCTACACCTTC. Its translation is CAWRGQGYGYTF. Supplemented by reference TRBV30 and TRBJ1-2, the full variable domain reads SQTIHQWPATLVQPVGSPLSLECTVEGTSNPNLYWYRQAAGRGLQLLFYSVGIGQISSEVPQNLSASRPQDRQFILSSKKLLLSDSGFYLCAWRGQGYGYTFGSGTRLTVV.

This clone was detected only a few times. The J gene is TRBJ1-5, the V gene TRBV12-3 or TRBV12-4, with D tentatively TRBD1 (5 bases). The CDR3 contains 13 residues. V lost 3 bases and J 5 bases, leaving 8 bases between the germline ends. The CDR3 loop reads CASSFGRDQPQHF. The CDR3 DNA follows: TGTGCCAGCAGTTTCGGCAGGGATCAGCCCCAGCATTTT.

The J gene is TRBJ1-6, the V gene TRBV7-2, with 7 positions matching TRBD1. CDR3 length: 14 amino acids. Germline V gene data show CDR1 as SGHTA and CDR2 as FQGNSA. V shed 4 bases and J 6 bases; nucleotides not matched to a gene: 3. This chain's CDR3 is CASSSGQFNSPLHF. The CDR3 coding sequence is TGTGCCAGCAGCTCGGGACAGTTTAATTCACCCCTCCACTTT.

In DNA, the CDR3 is TGCGCCAGCAGCCAAGACCCTACGACAGGGTATGGCTACACCTTC. It yields the protein CASSQDPTTGYGYTF. The V gene is TRBV4-1, the J gene TRBJ1-2, with TRBD1 matching over 7 bases. Trimming cost V 0 bases and J 5 bases; bases outside gene matches: 6. The CDR3 extends over 15 amino acids. Per the germline V gene, CDR1 is MGHRA and CDR2 is YSYEKL.

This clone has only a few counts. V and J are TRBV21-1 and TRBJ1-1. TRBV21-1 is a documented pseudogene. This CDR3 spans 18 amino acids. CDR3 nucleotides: TGTGCCAGCAGCAAAGTTAGGGGGACCCGGGAGGCGGACACTGAAGCTTTCTTT. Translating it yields CASSKVRGTREADTEAFF.

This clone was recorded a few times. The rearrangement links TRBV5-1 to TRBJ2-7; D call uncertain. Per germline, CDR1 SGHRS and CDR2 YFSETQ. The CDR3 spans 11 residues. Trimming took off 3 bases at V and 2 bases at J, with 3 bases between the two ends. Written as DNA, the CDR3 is TGCGCCAGCAGCTCCGCCTACGAGCAGTACTTC. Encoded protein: CASSSAYEQYF.

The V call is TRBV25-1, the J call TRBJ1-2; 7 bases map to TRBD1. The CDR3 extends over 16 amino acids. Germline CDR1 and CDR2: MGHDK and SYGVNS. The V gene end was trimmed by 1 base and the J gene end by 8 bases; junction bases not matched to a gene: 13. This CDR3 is CASSESLSTGFRGYTF. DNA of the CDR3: TGTGCCAGCAGTGAATCCCTCTCGACAGGGTTTAGAGGCTACACCTTC.

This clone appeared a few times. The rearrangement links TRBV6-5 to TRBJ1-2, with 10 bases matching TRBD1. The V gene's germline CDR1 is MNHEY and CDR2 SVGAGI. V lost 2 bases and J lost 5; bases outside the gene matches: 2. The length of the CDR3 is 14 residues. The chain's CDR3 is CASSYRDRGYGYTF. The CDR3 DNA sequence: TGTGCCAGCAGTTACCGGGACAGGGGATATGGCTACACCTTC.

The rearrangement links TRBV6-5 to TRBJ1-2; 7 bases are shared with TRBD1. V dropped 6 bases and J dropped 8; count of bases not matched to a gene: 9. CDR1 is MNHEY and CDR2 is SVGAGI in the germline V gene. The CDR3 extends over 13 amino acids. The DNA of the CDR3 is TGTGCCAGCAGACCGACAGGGCAGTTGGGCTACACCTTC. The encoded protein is CASRPTGQLGYTF.

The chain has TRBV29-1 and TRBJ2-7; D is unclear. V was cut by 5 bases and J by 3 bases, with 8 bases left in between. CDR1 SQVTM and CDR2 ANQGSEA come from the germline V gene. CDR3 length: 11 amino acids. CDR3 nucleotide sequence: TGCAGCGTTACTACTCTCTACGAGCAGTACTTC. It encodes CSVTTLYEQYF.